These 14 T cell receptor beta chains were all obtained from the same sample, sequenced in a study of blood T cell repertoires in COVID-19. The table came from immunoSEQ multiplex PCR; TCRdb's copy has only in-frame clones and leaves some out. The sample carries approximately 500,000 clones, roughly nine tenths recorded once. Specimen: peripheral blood. Receptors were obtained from a woman aged 45 to 65 with COVID-19, enrolled during active disease.

This CDR3 is CASSFGQGIQPQHF. The CDR3, as DNA: TGTGCCAGTAGTTTCGGACAGGGGATTCAGCCCCAGCATTTT. V gene TRBV19 combines with J gene TRBJ1-5; 9 nucleotides match TRBD1. This CDR3 is 14 amino acids long. The ends lost 5 bases at V and 6 bases at J; junction bases unmatched: 5. Germline V gives CDR1 LNHDA, CDR2 SQIVND (reference sequence).

V is TRBV19 and J is TRBJ2-1; a possible D gene is TRBD1 (6 bases). Between the trimmed V and J ends, which lost 5 bases and 9 bases, there was a span of 20 bases. CDR1 LNHDA and CDR2 SQIVND come from the germline V gene (reference sequence). The CDR3 is 15 residues long. As DNA, the CDR3 is TGTGCCAGTAGTCCCGGGACACGGGTGGTCCGTGAGCAGTTCTTC. It encodes CASSPGTRVVREQFF.

The sample holds a few counts of this clone. This chain connects TRBV10-3 to TRBJ2-7, with 8 positions matching TRBD1. CDR3 length: 13 amino acids. In germline, CDR1 is ENHRY, CDR2 SYGVKD. J lost 6 bases, V lost 6 bases, and 7 bases had no gene match. The CDR3 reads CAIRAGQGGEQYF. The DNA of the CDR3 is TGTGCCATCAGGGCTGGACAGGGCGGCGAGCAGTACTTC.

As concerns this clone: The sample contains more than one DNA sequence encoding this CDR3. The gene calls are TRBV7-2 and TRBJ1-2; tentatively, D is TRBD1 (6 bases). CDR3 length: 15 amino acids. Deletions cut 5 bases from V and 2 bases from J, with 15 bases between. In germline, CDR1 is SGHTA, CDR2 FQGNSA. Here the CDR3 DNA reads TGTGCCAGCAGCCTAAGTGGGCAGGGGAACTATGGCTACACCTTC. Protein: CASSLSGQGNYGYTF.

In DNA, the CDR3 is TGCGCCAGCAGCTTGGAGCCAACTGCAGGGCAAGAGACCCAGTACTTC. This sequence encodes CASSLEPTAGQETQYF. This sequence joins TRBV5-1 and TRBJ2-5, with D tentatively TRBD1 (5 bases). Trimming took 0 bases from V and 2 from J, leaving 14 bases between them. This CDR3 contains 16 residues. Looked up from germline, CDR1 is SGHRS and CDR2 is YFSETQ.

The CDR3 coding sequence is TGTGCCAGCGGCCGGGACAGGCGAGGAAACACCATATATTTT. As protein: CASGRDRRGNTIYF. The rearrangement joins TRBV11-2 to TRBJ1-3; 8 nucleotides line up with TRBD1. CDR3 length: 14 residues. V was clipped by 8 bases and J by 4 bases; unmatched bases: 7. CDR1 SGHAT and CDR2 FQNNGV come from the germline V gene.

V usage is TRBV5-1 and J usage is TRBJ1-2; 12 positions agree with TRBD1. The germline V gene encodes CDR1 SGHRS and CDR2 YFSETQ. The CDR3 has 16 residues. V was pared by 3 bases and J by 8 bases, with 11 bases of the junction left unmatched. The CDR3 nucleotides are TGCGCCAGCAGCTCCTCACCGGGACAGGGGGCTAGCGGCTACACCTTC. Residues: CASSSSPGQGASGYTF. Filled out from reference TRBV5-1 and TRBJ1-2, the complete variable domain reads KAGVTQTPRYLIKTRGQQVTLSCSPISGHRSVSWYQQTPGQGLQFLFEYFSETQRNKGNFPGRFSGRQFSNSRSEMNVSTLELGDSALYLCASSSSPGQGASGYTFGSGTRLTVV.

V is TRBV5-1 and J is TRBJ2-1; the match to TRBD2 covers 7 bases. The CDR3 has 15 amino acids. The ends lost 0 bases at V and 2 bases at J; junction bases unmatched: 2. Per the germline V gene, CDR1 is SGHRS and CDR2 is YFSETQ. In DNA form, the CDR3 reads TGCGCCAGCAGCTTGGACGGGGGGACCTACAATGAGCAGTTCTTC. Its protein product is CASSLDGGTYNEQFF. The variable domain in full, with the rest retrieved from reference TRBV5-1 and TRBJ2-1, is KAGVTQTPRYLIKTRGQQVTLSCSPISGHRSVSWYQQTPGQGLQFLFEYFSETQRNKGNFPGRFSGRQFSNSRSEMNVSTLELGDSALYLCASSLDGGTYNEQFFGPGTRLTVL.

The V and J genes are TRBV9 and TRBJ1-6; D unclear. Per the germline V gene, CDR1 is SGDLS and CDR2 is YYNGEE. There are 12 residues in the CDR3. The V end was cut by 2 bases, the J end by 11 bases, with 8 bases between. DNA of the CDR3: TGTGCCAGCAGCGTTGAGCGGGCACCCCTCCACTTT. Encoded protein: CASSVERAPLHF.

The chain combines TRBV19 with TRBJ1-5, with a weak D call TRBD1 (6 bases). This CDR3 region has 15 residues. Trimming shortened V by 3 bases and J by 5 bases, and 14 bases separated the two germline ends. Germline-derived CDR1 and CDR2 are LNHDA and SQIVND (reference sequence). This CDR3 reads CASSINQGPHQPQHF. The CDR3 nucleotides are TGTGCCAGTAGTATTAATCAGGGGCCGCATCAGCCCCAGCATTTT.

The rearrangement uses TRBV10-3 and TRBJ2-7; D uncertain. The CDR3 consists of 11 residues. Trimming removed 2 bases at V and 5 bases at J, with 4 bases between. Germline V CDR1 and CDR2: ENHRY, SYGVKD. The CDR3 spells CAISETNEQYF. CDR3 DNA: TGTGCCATCAGTGAGACTAACGAGCAGTACTTC.

The V and J genes are TRBV29-1 and TRBJ1-1; perhaps TRBD1 as D (5 bases). The CDR3 runs 12 residues. Per germline, CDR1 SQVTM and CDR2 ANQGSEA. The V end was cut by 6 bases, the J end by 7 bases, with 15 bases between. The chain's CDR3 is CSVTTGGSEAFF. The CDR3 DNA reads TGCAGCGTCACCACAGGTGGCAGTGAAGCTTTCTTT.

The chain recombines TRBV6-5 with TRBJ1-2; D might be TRBD1 (5 bases). Trimming removed 7 bases at V and 3 bases at J, with 9 bases between. The CDR3 runs to 12 residues. CDR1 and CDR2 from the germline V gene are MNHEY and SVGAGI. CDR3 DNA: TGTGCCAGCAAAGGGGATGACTATGGCTACACCTTC. This codes for CASKGDDYGYTF.

V is TRBV5-3 and J is TRBJ2-1; TRBD2 agrees at 9 bases. TRBV5-3 is treated as an ORF (open reading frame) with a function not yet certain. The CDR3 runs 16 residues. The J segment lost 2 bases and the V segment lost 8 bases, leaving 11 bases of the junction unmatched. Written as DNA, the CDR3 is TGTGCCAGCCCTCTAAGCGGGGGGCCTACCTACAATGAGCAGTTCTTC. Translating gives CASPLSGGPTYNEQFF.